One T cell receptor beta chain is described in this entry. Germline-derived CDR1 and CDR2 are SGHTA and FQGNSA. The CDR3 runs to 15 residues. With 1 base removed from V and 2 bases from J, the gap between germline ends came to 9 bases. The study ran its PCR with 60 Vbeta and 13 Jbeta primers. Sequencing used immunoSEQ multiplex PCR; TCRdb keeps in-frame clones, though not all of them. This table has roughly 190,000 clones, roughly 76% appearing once. This record belongs to a study of cytomegalovirus exposure and HLA in healthy donors. The specimen was PBMCs. V usage is TRBV7-2 and J usage is TRBJ1-5; unclear D gene. This receptor was taken from a man aged 35-49 years in good health and CMV-seropositive. CDR3 in DNA: TGTGCCAGCAGCTTAGACGGTTCGGGCAATCAGCCCCAGCATTTT. Encoded protein: CASSLDGSGNQPQHF.